This TCR beta chain came from a study of control samples from healthy donors and cancer patients (dated by TCRdb to the early 2020s). Per the germline V gene, ENHRY is the CDR1 and SYGVKD is the CDR2. The CDR3 goes from the cysteine to the phenylalanine over 17 residues. This entry keeps only the CDR3 DNA: 51 bases, framed from base 1. For this chain, trimming is 2 bases at the V end and 11 bases at the J end, and the number of junction bases without a gene match is 13. A note on this clone: No antigen is known for it. Within one base of it there is no much larger clone, and no base qualities were kept.

Receptor libraries were prepared by the immunoSEQ multiplex PCR assay. Drawn from immuneACCESS, this table holds only the in-frame rearrangements with V and J called that TCRdb kept. Clones are partly lost; checked studies trace under half to an unresolved V gene and leave the rest unexplained. The sample table records about 170,000 clones; 80% to 95% of these occur just once. The top ten clonotypes cover roughly 4.3% of the sample. The source material was blood. This clonotype was obtained from a woman in her fifties or sixties in good health. Recombination connected TRBV10-3 to TRBJ1-6; 9 of the junction bases match TRBD1. The CDR3 reads as follows: CAISEHRDRERYPPLHF. Read as DNA, the sequence is TGTGCCATCAGTGAGCATCGGGACAGGGAGCGTTATCCACCCCTCCACTTT.